The 5 T cell receptor beta chains in this list originate from one sample, sequenced in a study of cytomegalovirus exposure and HLA in healthy donors. PCR primers comprised 60 Vbeta and 13 Jbeta primers. TCRdb's table, derived via immunoSEQ multiplex PCR, lists solely in-frame clones and lacks some. Of about 110,000 clones detected, about 86% appear once; the ten largest clones hold approximately 1.8%. The sequencing sample was made of PBMCs. These receptors all stem from a man aged 35-49 years in good health and CMV-seronegative.

V is TRBV25-1 and J is TRBJ2-2, with D possibly being TRBD1 (5 bases). Trimming left V 5 bases short and J 4 bases short, with 11 bases between. The CDR3 is 14 amino acids. Per germline, CDR1 MGHDK and CDR2 SYGVNS. This CDR3 reads CASSFSGPTGELFF. The CDR3 coding sequence is TGTGCCAGCAGTTTTTCAGGGCCCACCGGGGAGCTGTTTTTT.

Remarks on this clone: One end of the junction does not line up with germline, which may come from a read error. This chain joins TRBV28 and TRBJ1-2; 7 bases match TRBD1. The germline gives CDR1 MDHEN, CDR2 SYDVKM. The CDR3 covers 12 residues. The DNA for the CDR3 is TGTGCCAGCAGTTTTTATCAAGGGGGCCCGGACTTC. It specifies CASSFYQGGPDF.

The genes are TRBV6-1 and TRBJ1-4, with TRBD1 matching over 9 bases. The V gene end was trimmed by 4 bases and the J gene end by 8 bases; junction bases not matched to a gene: 23. The germline gives CDR1 MNHNS, CDR2 SASEGT. CDR3 length equals 20 residues. The CDR3 coding sequence is TGTGCCAGCAGTGGTAAAAGGGGTCGGACAGGGGCCGCAATTACGGAAAAACTGTTTTTT. This encodes CASSGKRGRTGAAITEKLFF.

The chain links TRBV4-3 to TRBJ2-3, with TRBD1 as a possible D gene (5 bases). Trimming removed 2 bases from V and 4 bases from J, with 7 bases in between. The CDR3 is made up of 13 amino acids. Per the germline V gene, CDR1 is LGHNA and CDR2 is YSLEER. The chain's CDR3 is CASSQQGPDTQYF. As DNA, the CDR3 is TGCGCCAGCAGCCAACAGGGTCCAGATACGCAGTATTTT.

This clone has just a few counts. V is TRBV10-3 and J is TRBJ1-1; D perhaps matches TRBD1 (6 bases). The CDR3 covers 14 residues. Germline lookup yields CDR1 ENHRY and CDR2 SYGVKD. Between the trimmed V and J ends, which lost 4 bases and 0 bases, there was a span of 9 bases. Here the CDR3 reads CAISGGQMNTEAFF. In DNA form, the CDR3 reads TGTGCCATCAGTGGGGGGCAGATGAACACTGAAGCTTTCTTT.